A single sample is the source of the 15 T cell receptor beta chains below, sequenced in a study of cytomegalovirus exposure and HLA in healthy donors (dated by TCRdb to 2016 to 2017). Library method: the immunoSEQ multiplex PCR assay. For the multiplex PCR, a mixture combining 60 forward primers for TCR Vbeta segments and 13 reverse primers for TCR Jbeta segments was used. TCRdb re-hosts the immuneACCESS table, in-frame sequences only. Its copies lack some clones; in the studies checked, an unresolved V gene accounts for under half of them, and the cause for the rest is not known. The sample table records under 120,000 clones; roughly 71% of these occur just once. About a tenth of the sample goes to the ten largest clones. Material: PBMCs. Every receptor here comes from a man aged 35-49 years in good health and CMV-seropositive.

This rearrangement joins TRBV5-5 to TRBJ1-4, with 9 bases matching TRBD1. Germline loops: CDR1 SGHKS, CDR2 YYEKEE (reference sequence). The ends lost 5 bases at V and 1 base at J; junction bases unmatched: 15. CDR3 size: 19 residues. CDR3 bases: TGTGCCAGCAGGGGGGACAGGGAAGAAATGAGTGGAACTAATGAAAAACTGTTTTTT. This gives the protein CASRGDREEMSGTNEKLFF.

The CDR3 sequence is CASSSSGSTNYGYTF. The CDR3 DNA is TGTGCCAGCAGCTCCTCAGGGTCAACAAACTATGGCTACACCTTC. The J gene is TRBJ1-2, the V gene TRBV7-2, with a weak D call TRBD1 (5 bases). The ends were cut back, 4 bases at V and 2 bases at J, with 14 bases in the middle. The germline V gene has CDR1 SGHTA and CDR2 FQGNSA. The CDR3 has 15 amino acids.

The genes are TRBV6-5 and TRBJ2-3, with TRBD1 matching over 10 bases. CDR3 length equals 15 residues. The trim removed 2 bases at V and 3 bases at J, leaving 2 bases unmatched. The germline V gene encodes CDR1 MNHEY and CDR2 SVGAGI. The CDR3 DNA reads TGTGCCAGCAGTTACGGGGGACAGGGGACAGATACGCAGTATTTT. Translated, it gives CASSYGGQGTDTQYF.

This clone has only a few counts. The CDR3 is CASSPAYSGTANYGYTF. CDR3 nucleotides: TGTGCCAGCAGTCCCGCTTACTCCGGGACAGCTAACTATGGCTACACCTTC. The chain is built from TRBV28 and TRBJ1-2, with 7 bases identical to TRBD1. The V gene's germline CDR1 is MDHEN and CDR2 SYDVKM. Unmatched junction bases numbered 12, after V lost 5 bases and J lost 0 bases. The CDR3 consists of 17 residues.

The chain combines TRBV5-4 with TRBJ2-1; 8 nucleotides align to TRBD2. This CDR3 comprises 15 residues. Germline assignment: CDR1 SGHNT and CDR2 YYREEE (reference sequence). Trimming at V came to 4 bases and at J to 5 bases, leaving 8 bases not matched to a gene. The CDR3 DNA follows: TGTGCCAGCAGCATGCGGGGGGCGGGGGACAATGAGCAGTTCTTC. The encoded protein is CASSMRGAGDNEQFF.

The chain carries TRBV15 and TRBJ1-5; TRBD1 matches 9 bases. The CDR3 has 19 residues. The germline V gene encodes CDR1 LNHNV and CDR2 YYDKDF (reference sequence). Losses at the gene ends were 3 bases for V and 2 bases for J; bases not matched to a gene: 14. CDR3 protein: CATSSTPGQGAIGNQPQHF. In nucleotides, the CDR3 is TGTGCCACCAGCAGTACACCGGGACAGGGTGCTATCGGCAATCAGCCCCAGCATTTT.

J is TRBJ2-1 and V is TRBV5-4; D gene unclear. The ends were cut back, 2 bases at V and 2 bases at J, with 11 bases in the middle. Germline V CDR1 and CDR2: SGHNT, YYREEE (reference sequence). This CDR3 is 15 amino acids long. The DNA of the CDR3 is TGTGCCAGCAGCTTTGATAACTACCCCTACAATGAGCAGTTCTTC. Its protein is CASSFDNYPYNEQFF.

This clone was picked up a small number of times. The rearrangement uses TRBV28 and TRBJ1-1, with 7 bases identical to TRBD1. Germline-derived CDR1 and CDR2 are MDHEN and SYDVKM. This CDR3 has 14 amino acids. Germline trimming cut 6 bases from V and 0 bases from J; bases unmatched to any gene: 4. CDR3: CASRSGQLNTEAFF. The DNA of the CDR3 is TGTGCCAGCAGGTCGGGACAGCTGAACACTGAAGCTTTCTTT.

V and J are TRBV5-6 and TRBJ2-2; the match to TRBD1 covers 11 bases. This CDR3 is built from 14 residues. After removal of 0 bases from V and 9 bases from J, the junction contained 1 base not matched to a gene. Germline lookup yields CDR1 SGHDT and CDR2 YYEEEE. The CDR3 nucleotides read TGTGCCAGCAGCTTGGGGACAGGGGGCCGGGAGCTGTTTTTT. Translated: CASSLGTGGRELFF. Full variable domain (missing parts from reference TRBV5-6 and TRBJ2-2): DAGVTQSPTHLIKTRGQQVTLRCSPKSGHDTVSWYQQALGQGPQFIFQYYEEEERQRGNFPDRFSGHQFPNYSSELNVNALLLGDSALYLCASSLGTGGRELFFGEGSRLTVL.

The CDR3 sequence is CASSEWLSGETQYF. The CDR3 DNA reads as TGTGCCAGCAGTGAATGGCTGAGCGGAGAGACCCAGTACTTC. The chain uses TRBV25-1 and TRBJ2-5, with D perhaps matching TRBD2 (5 bases). This CDR3 is built from 14 residues. Looked up from germline, CDR1 is MGHDK and CDR2 is SYGVNS. Trimming took 1 base from V and 4 from J, leaving 10 bases between them.

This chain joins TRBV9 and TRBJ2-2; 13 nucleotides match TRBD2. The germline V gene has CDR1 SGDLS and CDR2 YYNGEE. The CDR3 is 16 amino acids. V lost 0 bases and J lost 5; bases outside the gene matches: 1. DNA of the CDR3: TGTGCCAGCAGCGTAGGGACTAGCGGGAGAACCGGGGAGCTGTTTTTT. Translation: CASSVGTSGRTGELFF.

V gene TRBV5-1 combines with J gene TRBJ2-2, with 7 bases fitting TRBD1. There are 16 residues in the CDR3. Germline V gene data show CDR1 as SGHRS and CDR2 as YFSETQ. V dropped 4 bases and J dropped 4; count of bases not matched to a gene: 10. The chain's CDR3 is CASSLYSAGGTGELFF. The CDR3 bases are TGCGCCAGCAGCCTGTATTCGGCAGGGGGCACCGGGGAGCTGTTTTTT.

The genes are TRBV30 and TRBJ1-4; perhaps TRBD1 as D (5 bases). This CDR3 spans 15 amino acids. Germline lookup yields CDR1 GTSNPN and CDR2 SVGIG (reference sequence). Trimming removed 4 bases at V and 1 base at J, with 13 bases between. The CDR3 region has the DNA TGTGCCTGGAAGGTGGCAGGGCTAACTAATGAAAAACTGTTTTTT. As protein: CAWKVAGLTNEKLFF.

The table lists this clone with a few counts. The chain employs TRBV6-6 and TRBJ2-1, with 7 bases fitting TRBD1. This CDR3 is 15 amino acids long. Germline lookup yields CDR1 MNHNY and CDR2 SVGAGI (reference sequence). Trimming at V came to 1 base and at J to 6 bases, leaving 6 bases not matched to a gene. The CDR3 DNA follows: TGTGCCAGCAGTTACTTAGAGGGGGCCGGCAATGAGCAGTTCTTC. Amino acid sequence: CASSYLEGAGNEQFF.

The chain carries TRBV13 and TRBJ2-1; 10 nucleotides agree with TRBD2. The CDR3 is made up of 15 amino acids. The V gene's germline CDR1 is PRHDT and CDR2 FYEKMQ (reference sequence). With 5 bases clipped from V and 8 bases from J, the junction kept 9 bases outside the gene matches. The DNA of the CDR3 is TGTGCCAGCAGCGATACTAGCGGGAAGGTTGATGAGCAGTTCTTC. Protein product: CASSDTSGKVDEQFF.